This entry concerns a single T cell receptor (beta chain). Its antigen is currently not known. No qualities accompany the bases; no much larger clone lies one base away. This sample was taken from a study of T cell responses to AZD1222 COVID-19 vaccine (dated by TCRdb to the early 2020s). General notes on the study: AZD1222 recipients given second doses at about 4 weeks or at about 12 weeks were pooled, since spike-specific TCR depth and breadth were not found to differ between the two schedules. Trial participants were enrolled into age subgroups of 18-55, 56-69 and 70-plus years, which contained approximately 150, 28 and 58 TCR-sequenced participants, respectively. TCR sequencing covered 230 or so trial participants: 207 given two doses of AZD1222 and 26 given two doses of MenACWY control vaccine. Here is what the overall study found, with its caveats: Only six or seven AZD1222 recipients were SARS-CoV-2 seropositive at baseline, limiting conclusions about previously exposed vaccinees. Because no day 14 peak-response samples were available, repertoires were characterized only after the peak T cell response. Participants were mostly white British, with more females than males. The authors suggested clonal diversity may have been underestimated. The 56-69-year group was small, and its depth increase did not reach significance, likely because of low power. After two AZD1222 doses, both the breadth and the depth of spike-specific TCRs were significantly higher than at day 0 and than in MenACWY recipients. Vaccine-associated CD4 TCRs spanned the whole spike protein, with dominant responses in regions 160-218 and 743-854. Nearly half of unique spike-specific TCRs reportedly recognized epitopes outside regions mutated in the B.1.351 and B.1.1.7 variants.

Interpreted using the paper, the time point label stands for: baseline before first vaccination. Samples from vaccinated people were obtained from the UK trials COV001 and COV002, which included a single-blind randomized controlled phase 2/3 trial of AZD1222 (ChAdOx1 nCoV-19) in healthy adults. For TCRbeta chain sequencing, PBMC samples from trial participants were taken at day 0 and at day 28 after the second dose. The CDR3 regions of human TCRbeta chains were subjected to immunosequencing. In the paper's pipeline: TCRs in the repertoires were compared against a reference library of SARS-CoV-2-specific TCRs that had been generated with the MIRA antigen-specificity platform. Breadth was defined as the fraction of unique TCRs that were SARS-CoV-2-associated, and depth was defined as the fraction of total T cells that were SARS-CoV-2-associated. Using the MIRA data, each spike-specific TCR was mapped to the spike region that the TCR reacts to and placed in a CD4 or CD8 class. Log10-transformed breadth and depth values were compared by one-way ANOVA with Sidak's multiple comparisons tests. In TCRdb, the immuneACCESS table is reduced to in-frame sequences with V and J assigned. These tables do not hold every clone; where another copy was compared, an unresolved V gene accounts for under half, and the others remain unexplained. From that table come the V and J calls and clone size; the DNA was used to work out D and trimming. This sample is represented by 120,000 or so clones; around 92% of them were singletons. About 1.6% of the sample goes to the ten largest clones.

Spanning cysteine to phenylalanine, the CDR3 consists of 14 amino acids. Only CDR3 DNA is held: 42 bases, read in frame from base 1. The CDR1 and CDR2 encoded by the germline V gene (reference sequence) are SGHNT and YYREEE. At the junction V is shortened by 7 bases and J by 2 bases; bases outside the gene matches: 7. The receptor chain draws on TRBV5-4 and TRBJ2-7, with 9 middle bases fitting TRBD1. The sample was peripheral blood, taken on day 0 of AZD1222 vaccination. The source is an adult in good health. The CDR3 reads CASQPGQGAYEQYF. The DNA sequence is as follows: TGTGCCAGCCAGCCGGGACAGGGCGCCTACGAGCAGTACTTC. Reference TRBV5-4 and TRBJ2-7 proteins supply the regions before and after the CDR3; the full variable domain is: ETGVTQSPTHLIKTRGQQVTLRCSSQSGHNTVSWYQQALGQGPQFIFQYYREEENGRGNFPPRFSGLQFPNYSSELNVNALELDDSALYLCASQPGQGAYEQYFGPGTRLTVT.